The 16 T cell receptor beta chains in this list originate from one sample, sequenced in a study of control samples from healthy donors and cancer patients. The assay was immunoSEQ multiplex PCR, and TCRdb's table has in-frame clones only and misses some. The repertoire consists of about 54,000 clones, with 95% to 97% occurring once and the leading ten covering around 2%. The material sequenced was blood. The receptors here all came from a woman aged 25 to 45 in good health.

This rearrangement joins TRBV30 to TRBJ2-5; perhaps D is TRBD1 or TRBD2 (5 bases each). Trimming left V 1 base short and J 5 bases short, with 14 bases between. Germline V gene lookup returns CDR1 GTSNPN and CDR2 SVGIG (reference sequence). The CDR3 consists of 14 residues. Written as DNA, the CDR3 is TGTGCCTGGAGTGGGGGGACGCGAGGGGAGACCCAGTACTTC. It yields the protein CAWSGGTRGETQYF.

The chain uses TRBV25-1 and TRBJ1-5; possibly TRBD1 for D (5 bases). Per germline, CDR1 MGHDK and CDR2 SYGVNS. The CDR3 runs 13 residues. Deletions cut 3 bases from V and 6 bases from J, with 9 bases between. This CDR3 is CASSDTGGQPQHF. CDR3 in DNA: TGTGCCAGCAGTGACACCGGGGGTCAGCCCCAGCATTTT.

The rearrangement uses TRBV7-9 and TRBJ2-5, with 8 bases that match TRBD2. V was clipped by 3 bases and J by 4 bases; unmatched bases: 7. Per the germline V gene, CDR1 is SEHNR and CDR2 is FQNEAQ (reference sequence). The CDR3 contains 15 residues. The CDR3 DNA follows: TGTGCCAGCAGCTTTGGTAGCGGGACGGGAGAGACCCAGTACTTC. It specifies CASSFGSGTGETQYF.

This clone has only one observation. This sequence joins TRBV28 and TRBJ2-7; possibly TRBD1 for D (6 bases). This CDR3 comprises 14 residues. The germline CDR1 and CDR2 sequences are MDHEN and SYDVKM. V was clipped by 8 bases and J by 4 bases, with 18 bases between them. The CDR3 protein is CASPLRGRGYEQYF. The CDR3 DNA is TGTGCCAGCCCACTTCGGGGCAGGGGTTACGAGCAGTACTTC.

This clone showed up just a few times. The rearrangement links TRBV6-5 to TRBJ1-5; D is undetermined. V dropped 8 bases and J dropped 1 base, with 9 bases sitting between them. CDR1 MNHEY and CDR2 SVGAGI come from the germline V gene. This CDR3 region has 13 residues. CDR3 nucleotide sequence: TGTGCCAGCGTAATACAAAGCAATCAGCCCCAGCATTTT. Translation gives CASVIQSNQPQHF.

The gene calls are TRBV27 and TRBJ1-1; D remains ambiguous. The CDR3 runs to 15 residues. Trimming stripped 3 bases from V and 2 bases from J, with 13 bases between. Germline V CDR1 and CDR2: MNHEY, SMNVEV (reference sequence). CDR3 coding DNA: TGTGCCAGCAGTTTTGAAGCCATCGGAAACACTGAAGCTTTCTTT. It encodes CASSFEAIGNTEAFF.

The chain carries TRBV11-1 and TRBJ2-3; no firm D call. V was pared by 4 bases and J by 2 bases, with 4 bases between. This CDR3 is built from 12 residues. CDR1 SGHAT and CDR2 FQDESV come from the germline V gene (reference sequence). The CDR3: CASSYLTDTQYF. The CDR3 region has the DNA TGTGCCAGCAGCTATCTCACAGATACGCAGTATTTT.

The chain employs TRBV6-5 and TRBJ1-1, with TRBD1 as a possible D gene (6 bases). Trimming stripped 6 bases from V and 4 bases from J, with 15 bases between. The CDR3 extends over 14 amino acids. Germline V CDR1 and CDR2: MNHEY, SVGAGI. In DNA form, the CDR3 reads TGTGCCAGCAGCCTTCAGGGGTGGGCCACTGAAGCTTTCTTT. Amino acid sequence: CASSLQGWATEAFF.

The CDR3 DNA reads TGTGCCAGTAGTAACAGACGCCCGGACTTTAAGACTGAAGCTTTCTTT. It encodes CASSNRRPDFKTEAFF. The genes are TRBV19 and TRBJ1-1, with D unresolved. The CDR3 consists of 16 residues. V lost 4 bases to trimming and J lost 5 bases, with 20 bases between them. CDR1 LNHDA and CDR2 SQIVND come from the germline V gene (reference sequence). The full variable domain, in which reference TRBV19 and TRBJ1-1 provide the parts outside the CDR3, is DGGITQSPKYLFRKEGQNVTLSCEQNLNHDAMYWYRQDPGQGLRLIYYSQIVNDFQKGDIAEGYSVSREKKESFPLTVTSAQKNPTAFYLCASSNRRPDFKTEAFFGQGTRLTVV.

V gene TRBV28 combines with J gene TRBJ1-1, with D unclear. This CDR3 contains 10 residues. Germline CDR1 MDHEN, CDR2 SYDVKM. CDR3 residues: CRYSNTEAFF. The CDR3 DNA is TGTCGATATTCGAACACTGAAGCTTTCTTT. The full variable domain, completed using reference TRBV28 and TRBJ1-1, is DVKVTQSSRYLVKRTGEKVFLECVQDMDHENMFWYRQDPGLGLRLIYFSYDVKMKEKGDIPEGYSVSREKKERFSLILESASTNQTSMYLCRYSNTEAFFGQGTRLTVV.

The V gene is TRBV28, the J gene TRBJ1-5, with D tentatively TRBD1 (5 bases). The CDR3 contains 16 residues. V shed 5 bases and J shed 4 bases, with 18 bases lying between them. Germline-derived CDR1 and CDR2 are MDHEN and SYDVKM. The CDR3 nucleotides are TGTGCCAGCAGTGGGGCAGGGATCTTTCCAAATCAGCCCCAGCATTTT. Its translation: CASSGAGIFPNQPQHF.

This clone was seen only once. As DNA, the CDR3 is TGTGCCAGCCGACAGGGGAACACTGAAGCTTTCTTT. This gives the protein CASRQGNTEAFF. The rearrangement joins TRBV6-4 to TRBJ1-1, with 7 bases lining up with TRBD1. This CDR3 spans 12 amino acids. Losses at the gene ends were 8 bases for V and 1 base for J; bases not matched to a gene: 1. The germline gives CDR1 MRHNA, CDR2 SNTAGT.

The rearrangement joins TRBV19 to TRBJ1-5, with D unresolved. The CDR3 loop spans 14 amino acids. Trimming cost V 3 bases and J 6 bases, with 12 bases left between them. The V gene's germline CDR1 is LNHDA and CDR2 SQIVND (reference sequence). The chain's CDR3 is CASSMFGESQPQHF. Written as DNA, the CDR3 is TGTGCCAGTAGTATGTTCGGGGAGTCTCAGCCCCAGCATTTT.

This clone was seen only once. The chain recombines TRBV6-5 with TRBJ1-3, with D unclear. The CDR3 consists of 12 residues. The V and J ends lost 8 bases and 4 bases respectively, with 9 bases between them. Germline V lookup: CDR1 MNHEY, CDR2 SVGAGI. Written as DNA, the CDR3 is TGTGCCAGCCAGGAGCCGGGAAACACCATATATTTT. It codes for CASQEPGNTIYF.

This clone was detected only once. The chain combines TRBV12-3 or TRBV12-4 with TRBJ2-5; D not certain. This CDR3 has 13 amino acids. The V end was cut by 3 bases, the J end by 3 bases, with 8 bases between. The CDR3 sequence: CASSFSPEETQYF. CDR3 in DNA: TGTGCCAGCAGTTTTTCCCCAGAAGAGACCCAGTACTTC.

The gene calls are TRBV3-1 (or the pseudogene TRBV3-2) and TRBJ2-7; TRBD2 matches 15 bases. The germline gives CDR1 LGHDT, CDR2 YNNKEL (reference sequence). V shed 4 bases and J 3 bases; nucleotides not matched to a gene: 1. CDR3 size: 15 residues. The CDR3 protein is CASSPGLAGGYEQYF. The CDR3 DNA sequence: TGTGCCAGCAGCCCGGGACTAGCGGGAGGCTACGAGCAGTACTTC.